This paragraph covers one T cell receptor beta chain sequence. Amplifying from RNA transcripts, the study obtained TCR beta CDR3 regions. First-round RT-PCR used HTBI primers; second-round multiplex PCR followed. TCRdb fed the multiplex PCR reads into MiXCR, producing one record per CDR3 protein. The top ten clones hold roughly 1.5% of a sample with about 400,000 distinct CDR3 sequences, roughly 18% of them seen once. The data were obtained in a study of Graves' ophthalmopathy and Graves' hyperthyroidism. Orbital computed tomography, thyroid ultrasound, TRAb, serum thyroxine and clinical symptoms formed the basis of diagnosis. The CDR3 runs 15 residues. The trim removed 6 bases at V and 2 bases at J, leaving 2 bases unmatched.

V usage is TRBV12-3 or TRBV12-4 and J usage is TRBJ2-2; 11 bases are shared with TRBD2. This receptor was taken from a woman in her late teens or twenties with Graves' ophthalmopathy. The sample consisted of peripheral blood. The DNA for the CDR3 is TGTGCCAGCAGGGGACTAGCGGCCAACACCGGGGAGCTGTTTTTT. This gives the protein CASRGLAANTGELFF.